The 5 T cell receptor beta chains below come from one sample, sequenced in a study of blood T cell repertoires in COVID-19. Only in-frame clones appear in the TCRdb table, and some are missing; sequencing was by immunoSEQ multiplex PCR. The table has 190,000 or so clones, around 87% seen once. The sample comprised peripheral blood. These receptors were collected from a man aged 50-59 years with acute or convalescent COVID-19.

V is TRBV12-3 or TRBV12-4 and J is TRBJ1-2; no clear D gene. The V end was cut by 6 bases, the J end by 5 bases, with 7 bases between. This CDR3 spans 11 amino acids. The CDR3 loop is CASSLWYGYTF. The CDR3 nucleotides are TGTGCCAGCAGCCTATGGTATGGCTACACCTTC.

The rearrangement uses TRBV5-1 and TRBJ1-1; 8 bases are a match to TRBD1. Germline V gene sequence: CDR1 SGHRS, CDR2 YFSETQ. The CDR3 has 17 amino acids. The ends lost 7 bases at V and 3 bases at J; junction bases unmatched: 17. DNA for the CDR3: TGCGCCAGCGGGACAGGCGGCGGTTCGCCCAGCTACACTGAAGCTTTCTTT. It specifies CASGTGGGSPSYTEAFF.

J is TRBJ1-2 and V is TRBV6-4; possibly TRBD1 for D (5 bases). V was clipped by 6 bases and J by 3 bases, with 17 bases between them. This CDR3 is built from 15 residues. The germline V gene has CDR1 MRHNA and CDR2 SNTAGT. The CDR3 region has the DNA TGTGCCAGCAGAGCCTACCCAACAGGCTACTATGGCTACACCTTC. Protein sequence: CASRAYPTGYYGYTF.

This chain's CDR3 is CASSMASGGGETQYF. The CDR3 DNA reads TGTGCCAGTAGTATGGCTAGCGGGGGGGGAGAGACCCAGTACTTC. The J gene is TRBJ2-5, the V gene TRBV19, with TRBD2 identical over 12 bases. The length of the CDR3 is 15 residues. With 3 bases clipped from V and 4 bases from J, the junction kept 3 bases outside the gene matches. Germline loops: CDR1 LNHDA, CDR2 SQIVND (reference sequence). Combining the CDR3 with reference TRBV19 and TRBJ2-5 gives the whole variable domain DGGITQSPKYLFRKEGQNVTLSCEQNLNHDAMYWYRQDPGQGLRLIYYSQIVNDFQKGDIAEGYSVSREKKESFPLTVTSAQKNPTAFYLCASSMASGGGETQYFGPGTRLLVL.

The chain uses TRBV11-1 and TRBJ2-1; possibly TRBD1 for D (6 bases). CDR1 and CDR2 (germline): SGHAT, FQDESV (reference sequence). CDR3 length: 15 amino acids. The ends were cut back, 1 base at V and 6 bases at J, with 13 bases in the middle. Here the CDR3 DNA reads TGTGCCAGCAGCTTAGTGGGGGCGCTTTTCAATGAGCAGTTCTTC. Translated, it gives CASSLVGALFNEQFF.